Listed below are T cell receptor beta chains from one sample, sequenced in a study of T cells in Graves' hyperthyroidism and ophthalmopathy. Via MiXCR, TCRdb re-called the multiplex PCR reads, giving one row per CDR3 protein. The data hold 300,000 to 450,000 distinct CDR3 sequences, with approximately 15% observed a single time. The sample comprised blood. Source of these receptors: an older woman with Graves' hyperthyroidism. CDR3s include the opening cysteine and the closing phenylalanine or tryptophan. A D gene is named only where the DNA matches it firmly. Part of the rows lack a size; the others show once, few, many or a class for expanded clones.

clone_size: many
j_call: TRBJ2-5
d_call: .
v_call: TRBV18
cdr3_aa: CASSPPGGRRETQYF
cdr3_nt: TGTGCCAGCTCACCACCGGGAGGAAGGCGAGAGACCCAGTACTTC

clone_size: many
j_call: TRBJ2-3
d_call: .
v_call: TRBV5-1
cdr3_aa: CASSEQGNSRADTQYF
cdr3_nt: TGCGCCAGCAGCGAACAGGGAAATAGTAGGGCAGATACGCAGTATTTT

clone_size: many
j_call: TRBJ1-2
d_call: TRBD1
v_call: TRBV20-1
cdr3_aa: CSANLGQGVDYGYTF
cdr3_nt: TGCAGTGCTAACCTTGGACAGGGCGTAGACTATGGCTACACCTTC

clone_size: many
j_call: TRBJ2-7
d_call: TRBD2
v_call: TRBV18
cdr3_aa: CASSLIGTSGYEQYF
cdr3_nt: TGTGCCAGCTCACTAATCGGGACTAGCGGTTACGAGCAGTACTTC

clone_size: .
j_call: TRBJ1-1
d_call: TRBD1
v_call: TRBV4-1
cdr3_aa: CASSQDLRDRAFF
cdr3_nt: TGCGCCAGCAGCCAAGATCTGCGGGACAGAGCTTTCTTT

clone_size: many
j_call: TRBJ2-5
d_call: .
v_call: TRBV11-3
cdr3_aa: CASSFRRLAPRETQYF
cdr3_nt: TGTGCCAGCAGCTTCCGAAGGCTAGCGCCACGGGAGACCCAGTACTTC

clone_size: many
j_call: TRBJ2-3
d_call: .
v_call: TRBV5-1
cdr3_aa: CASSLGQSPDTQYF
cdr3_nt: TGCGCCAGCAGCTTGGGACAGTCTCCGGATACGCAGTATTTT

clone_size: many
j_call: TRBJ2-5
d_call: .
v_call: TRBV2
cdr3_aa: CASRVPVETQYF
cdr3_nt: TGTGCCAGCAGGGTACCGGTGGAGACCCAGTACTTC

clone_size: few
j_call: TRBJ1-1
d_call: .
v_call: TRBV6-2/TRBV6-3
cdr3_aa: CASSYSRAAPNTEAFF
cdr3_nt: TGTGCCAGCAGTTACTCGCGGGCGGCACCTAACACTGAAGCTTTCTTT

clone_size: many
j_call: TRBJ2-3
d_call: TRBD2
v_call: TRBV12-3/TRBV12-4
cdr3_aa: CASSLALAGATDTQYF
cdr3_nt: TGTGCCAGCAGTTTAGCGCTCGCGGGAGCGACAGATACGCAGTATTTT

clone_size: many
j_call: TRBJ2-1
d_call: .
v_call: TRBV12-3/TRBV12-4
cdr3_aa: CASSLLGGAEQFF
cdr3_nt: TGTGCCAGCAGCCTTCTGGGGGGGGCTGAGCAGTTCTTC

clone_size: many
j_call: TRBJ2-1
d_call: TRBD2
v_call: TRBV7-8
cdr3_aa: CASSLRDAGTTRSYNEQFF
cdr3_nt: TGTGCCAGCAGCTTAAGAGATGCCGGGACTACCCGCTCCTACAATGAGCAGTTCTTC

clone_size: many
j_call: TRBJ2-4
d_call: TRBD1
v_call: TRBV27
cdr3_aa: CASSKTGGLENIQYF
cdr3_nt: TGTGCCAGCAGTAAGACAGGGGGTTTAGAAAACATTCAGTACTTC

clone_size: many
j_call: TRBJ1-2
d_call: TRBD1
v_call: TRBV20-1
cdr3_aa: CSARDSGGVGYTF
cdr3_nt: TGCAGTGCTAGAGATTCAGGGGGGGTTGGCTACACCTTC

clone_size: .
j_call: TRBJ2-2
d_call: TRBD2
v_call: TRBV6-1
cdr3_aa: CASGDRTSGTGELFF
cdr3_nt: TGTGCCAGCGGAGATAGAACTAGCGGCACCGGGGAGCTGTTTTTT

clone_size: few
j_call: TRBJ2-6
d_call: .
v_call: TRBV6-1
cdr3_aa: CASKDSVLTF
cdr3_nt: TGTGCCAGCAAGGACTCCGTCCTGACTTTC

clone_size: many
j_call: TRBJ1-2
d_call: .
v_call: TRBV7-9
cdr3_aa: CASSLVGGPDYGYTF
cdr3_nt: TGTGCCAGCAGCTTAGTCGGAGGACCAGACTATGGCTACACCTTC

clone_size: few
j_call: TRBJ1-1
d_call: .
v_call: TRBV7-9
cdr3_aa: CASSLESSTEAFF
cdr3_nt: TGTGCCAGCAGCCTAGAATCTAGCACTGAAGCTTTCTTT

clone_size: many
j_call: TRBJ2-1
d_call: TRBD1
v_call: TRBV12-3/TRBV12-4
cdr3_aa: CASSLVHYLRQGVDNEQFF
cdr3_nt: TGTGCCAGCAGTTTAGTCCACTATTTAAGGCAGGGGGTCGACAATGAGCAGTTCTTC

clone_size: many
j_call: TRBJ2-1
d_call: .
v_call: TRBV12-3/TRBV12-4
cdr3_aa: CASSSYGQNNEQFF
cdr3_nt: TGTGCCAGCAGTTCCTACGGACAGAACAATGAGCAGTTCTTC

clone_size: many
j_call: TRBJ2-4
d_call: .
v_call: TRBV18
cdr3_aa: CASSPPGTRTNIQYF
cdr3_nt: TGTGCCAGCTCACCACCCGGGACAAGGACAAACATTCAGTACTTC

clone_size: .
j_call: TRBJ2-1
d_call: TRBD2
v_call: TRBV3-1
cdr3_aa: CASRGLAGEGNEQFF
cdr3_nt: TGTGCCAGCAGGGGACTAGCGGGAGAGGGCAATGAGCAGTTCTTC